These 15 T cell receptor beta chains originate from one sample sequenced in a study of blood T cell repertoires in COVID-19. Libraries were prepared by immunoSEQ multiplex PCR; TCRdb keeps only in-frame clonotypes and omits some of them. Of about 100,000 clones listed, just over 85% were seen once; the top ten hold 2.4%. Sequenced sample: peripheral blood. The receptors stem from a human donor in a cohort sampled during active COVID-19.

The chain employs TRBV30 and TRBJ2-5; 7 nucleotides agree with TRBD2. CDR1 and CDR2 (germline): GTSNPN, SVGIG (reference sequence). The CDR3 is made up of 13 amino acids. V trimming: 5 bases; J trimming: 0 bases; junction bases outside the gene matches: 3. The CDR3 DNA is TGTGCCTGGGGTAGCGGGTACCAAGAGACCCAGTACTTC. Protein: CAWGSGYQETQYF.

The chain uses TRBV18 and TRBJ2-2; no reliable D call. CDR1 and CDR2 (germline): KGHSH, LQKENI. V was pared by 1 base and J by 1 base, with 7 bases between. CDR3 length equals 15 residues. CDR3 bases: TGTGCCAGCTCACCACAGAAACAGAACACCGGGGAGCTGTTTTTT. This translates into CASSPQKQNTGELFF.

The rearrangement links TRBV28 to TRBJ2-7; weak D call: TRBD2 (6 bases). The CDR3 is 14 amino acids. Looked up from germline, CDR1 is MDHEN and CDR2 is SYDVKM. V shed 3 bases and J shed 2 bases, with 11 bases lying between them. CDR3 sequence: CASSFSGGTYEQYF. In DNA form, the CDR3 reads TGTGCCAGCAGTTTTAGTGGGGGGACCTACGAGCAGTACTTC.

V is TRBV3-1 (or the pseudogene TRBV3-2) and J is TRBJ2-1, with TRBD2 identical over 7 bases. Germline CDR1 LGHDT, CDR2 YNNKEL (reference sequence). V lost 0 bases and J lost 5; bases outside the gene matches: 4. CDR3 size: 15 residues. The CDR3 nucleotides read TGTGCCAGCAGCCAAGAACTAGCGTCGAACAATGAGCAGTTCTTC. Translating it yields CASSQELASNNEQFF.

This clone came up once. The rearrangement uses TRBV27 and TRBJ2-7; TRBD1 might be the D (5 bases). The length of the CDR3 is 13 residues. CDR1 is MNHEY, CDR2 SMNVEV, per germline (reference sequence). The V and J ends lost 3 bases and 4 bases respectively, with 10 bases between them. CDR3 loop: CASSFGRAYEQYF. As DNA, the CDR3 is TGTGCCAGCAGTTTTGGCAGGGCGTACGAGCAGTACTTC.

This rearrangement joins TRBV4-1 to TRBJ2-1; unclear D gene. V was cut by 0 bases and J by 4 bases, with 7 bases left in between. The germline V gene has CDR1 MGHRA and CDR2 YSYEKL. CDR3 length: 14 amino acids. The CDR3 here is CASSQDWRYNEQFF. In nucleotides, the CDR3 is TGCGCCAGCAGCCAAGATTGGCGGTACAATGAGCAGTTCTTC.

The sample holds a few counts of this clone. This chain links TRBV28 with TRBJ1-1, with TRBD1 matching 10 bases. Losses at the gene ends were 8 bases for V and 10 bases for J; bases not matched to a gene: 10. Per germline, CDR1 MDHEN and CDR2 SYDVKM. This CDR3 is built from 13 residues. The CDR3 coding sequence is TGTGCCAGCGGGACAGGGGCAATTTTTTCAGCTTTCTTT. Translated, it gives CASGTGAIFSAFF.

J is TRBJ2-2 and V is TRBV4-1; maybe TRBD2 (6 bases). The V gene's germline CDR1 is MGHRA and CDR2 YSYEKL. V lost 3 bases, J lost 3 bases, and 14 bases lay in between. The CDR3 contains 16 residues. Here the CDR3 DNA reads TGCGCCAGCAGCCAGGGGGGTTCTGTGTACACCGGGGAGCTGTTTTTT. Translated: CASSQGGSVYTGELFF.

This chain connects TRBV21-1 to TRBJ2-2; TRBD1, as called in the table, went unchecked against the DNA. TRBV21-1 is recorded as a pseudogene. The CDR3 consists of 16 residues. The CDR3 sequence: CASSTSGTGRSGELFF. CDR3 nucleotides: TGTGCCAGCAGCACCAGTGGGACAGGGAGGTCCGGGGAGCTGTTTTTT.

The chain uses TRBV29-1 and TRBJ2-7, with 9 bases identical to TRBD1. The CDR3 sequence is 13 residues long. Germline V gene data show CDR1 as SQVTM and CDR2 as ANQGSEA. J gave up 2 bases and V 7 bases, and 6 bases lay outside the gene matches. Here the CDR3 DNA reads TGCAGCGCCGGAGGACAGGGGCCCTACGAGCAGTACTTC. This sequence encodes CSAGGQGPYEQYF.

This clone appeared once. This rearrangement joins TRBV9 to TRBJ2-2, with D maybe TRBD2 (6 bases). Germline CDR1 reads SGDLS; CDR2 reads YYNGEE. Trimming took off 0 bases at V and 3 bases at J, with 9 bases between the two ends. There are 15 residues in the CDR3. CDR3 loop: CASSVGREDTGELFF. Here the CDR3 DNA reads TGTGCCAGCAGCGTAGGGAGGGAAGACACCGGGGAGCTGTTTTTT.

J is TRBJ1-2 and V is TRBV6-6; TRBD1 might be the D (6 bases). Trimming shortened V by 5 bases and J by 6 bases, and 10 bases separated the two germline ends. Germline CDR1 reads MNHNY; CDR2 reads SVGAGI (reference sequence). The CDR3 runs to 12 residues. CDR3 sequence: CASSQQGNGYTF. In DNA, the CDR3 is TGTGCCAGCAGTCAACAGGGAAATGGCTACACCTTC.

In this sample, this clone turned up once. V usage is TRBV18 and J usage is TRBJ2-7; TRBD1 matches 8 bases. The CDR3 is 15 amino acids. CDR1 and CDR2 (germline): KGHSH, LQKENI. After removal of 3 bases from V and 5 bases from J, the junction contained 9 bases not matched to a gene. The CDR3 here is CASSPGQGLTHEQYF. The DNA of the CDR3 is TGTGCCAGCTCACCCGGACAGGGACTTACTCACGAGCAGTACTTC. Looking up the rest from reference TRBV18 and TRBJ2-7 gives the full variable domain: NAGVMQNPRHLVRRRGQEARLRCSPMKGHSHVYWYRQLPEEGLKFMVYLQKENIIDESGMPKERFSAEFPKEGPSILRIQQVVRGDSAAYFCASSPGQGLTHEQYFGPGTRLTVT.

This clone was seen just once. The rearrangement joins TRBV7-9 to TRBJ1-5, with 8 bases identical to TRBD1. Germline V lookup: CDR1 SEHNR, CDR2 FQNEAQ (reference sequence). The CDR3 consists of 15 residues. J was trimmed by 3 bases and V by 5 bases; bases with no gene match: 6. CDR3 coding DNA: TGTGCCAGCAGCCCCGACAGGGGTGACAATCAGCCCCAGCATTTT. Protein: CASSPDRGDNQPQHF.

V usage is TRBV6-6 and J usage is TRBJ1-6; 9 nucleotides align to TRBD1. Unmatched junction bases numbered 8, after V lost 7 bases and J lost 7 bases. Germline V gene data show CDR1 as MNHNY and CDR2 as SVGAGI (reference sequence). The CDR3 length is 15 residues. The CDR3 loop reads CASILDRGGNSPLHF. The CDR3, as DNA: TGTGCCAGCATCCTAGACAGGGGGGGAAATTCACCCCTCCACTTT.